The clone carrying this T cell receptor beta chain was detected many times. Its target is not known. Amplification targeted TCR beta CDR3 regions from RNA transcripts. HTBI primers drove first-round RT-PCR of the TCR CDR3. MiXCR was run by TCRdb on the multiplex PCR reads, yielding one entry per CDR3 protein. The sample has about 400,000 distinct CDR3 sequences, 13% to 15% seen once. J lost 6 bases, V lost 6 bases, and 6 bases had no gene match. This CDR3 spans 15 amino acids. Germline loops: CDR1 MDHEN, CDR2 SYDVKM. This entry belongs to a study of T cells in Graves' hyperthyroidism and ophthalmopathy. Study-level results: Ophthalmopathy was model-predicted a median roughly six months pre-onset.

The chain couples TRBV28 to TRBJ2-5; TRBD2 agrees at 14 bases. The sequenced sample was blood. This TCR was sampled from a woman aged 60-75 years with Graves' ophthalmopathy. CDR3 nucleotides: TGTGCCAGCAGCCAAGGGACTAGCGGGAGTCAGACCCAGTACTTC. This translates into CASSQGTSGSQTQYF. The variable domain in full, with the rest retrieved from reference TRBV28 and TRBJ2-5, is DVKVTQSSRYLVKRTGEKVFLECVQDMDHENMFWYRQDPGLGLRLIYFSYDVKMKEKGDIPEGYSVSREKKERFSLILESASTNQTSMYLCASSQGTSGSQTQYFGPGTRLLVL.